This TCR beta chain was profiled in a study of human T cells and chemical hapten exposure. On the study more broadly: Reading of the patch tests, which applied 0.01% DPC to the upper back, occurred at 6 days.

TCRdb reanalysed the RACE reads using MiXCR and keeps one entry per CDR3 protein. The repertoire consists of 71,000 or so distinct CDR3 sequences, with over 7.5% occurring once and the leading ten covering 3% to 3.5%. This clonotype was counted a few times. Time point specified: patch test 1, 2 weeks after DPC sensitization. Noted treatment: therapeutic diphenylcyclopropenone sensitization with weekly scalp DPC. The CDR3 length is 13 residues. V lost 7 bases, J lost 1 base, and 9 bases lay in between. From germline, CDR1 is SGHRS and CDR2 YFSETQ. The sequence was collected from a woman aged 40 to 50 with alopecia areata. Some clones in this sample may be carry-over from other donors' samples. The sample in question was whole blood, obtained in connection with sensitization to the hapten diphenylcyclopropenone (DPC). This rearrangement joins TRBV5-1 to TRBJ2-1; no reliable D call. The CDR3 region is CASRPYSYNEQFF. The CDR3 DNA is TGCGCCAGCCGACCTTATTCCTACAATGAGCAGTTCTTC.